Included here is one TCR beta chain sequence, with context. Its recognized antigen is unknown. No clone much larger than this one lies a single base away; base qualities are absent. Libraries came from the immunoSEQ multiplex PCR assay. For the original study's pipeline: A statistical classification framework was built for diagnosing cytomegalovirus status from the catalog of TCR beta chain sequences. Not all clones reach the TCRdb copy of this immuneACCESS table, which keeps in-frame sequences only. Checked studies attribute under half of the gap to unresolved V genes and leave the rest unexplained. D and trimming come from the DNA, and the V and J calls and clone size come from that table. The sample records more than 150,000 clones, roughly four fifths of which are singletons. The ten biggest clones cover under 3.5% of the sample. V loses 3 bases of germline sequence and J loses 7 bases, and the interval between the two ends is 12 bases. Counted from cysteine to phenylalanine, this CDR3 has 14 amino acids. CDR3 DNA is the only sequence kept; it has 42 bases, read in frame from the first base. Taken from the germline V gene, the CDR1 and CDR2 loops are LGHNA and YNFKEQ.

This sample stems from a study of cytomegalovirus exposure and HLA in healthy donors (dated by TCRdb to 2016 to 2017). Regarding the study in general: According to a later analysis, one platform produced both the 100 to 150 validation repertoires and the approximately 670 repertoires of the first cohort. The study was designed to test whether signatures of past pathogen exposure could be identified by cataloging public T cell receptors. Besides the first cohort of some 670 subjects, a separate validation cohort made up of roughly 120 different subjects was used. The study combined high-throughput TCR immunosequencing, statistical association of individual TCRs with disease status, and machine learning to predict cytomegalovirus infection status. Paper-wide results and their limitations: The validation cohort had no HLA typing available for a later analysis, so co-occurrence within that cohort was assessed over all 120 or so repertoires. Cytomegalovirus status was reported to be diagnosed by the classifier with high specificity and sensitivity in both the original and validation cohorts. Subsequent analysis determined that TCRs grouped into clusters in the first cohort also showed a tendency toward co-occurrence across the roughly 120 validation repertoires, and about 94% of cluster scores exceeded 0. It was suggested by the authors that the approach could potentially be generalized to other disease states and immunological phenotypes. The study gave a list of 150 to 200 TCR beta chains associated with cytomegalovirus. Across donors, most TCR sequences were observed very rarely, whereas some public TCRs were present in many individuals. In vitro tests confirmed that a few of the cytomegalovirus-associated TCR beta chains recognize cytomegalovirus antigens.

Separate from the approximately 700-subject first cohort, the validation cohort of 90 to 150 subjects was the group to which the donors belonged. The chain joins TRBV4-2 to TRBJ1-4, with a weak D call of TRBD1 (5 bases match). Specimen: PBMCs. This sequence was found in a woman younger than 35 in good health and CMV-seropositive. CDR3 sequence: CASSHGGVGEKLFF. The sequenced DNA: TGTGCCAGCAGCCATGGAGGGGTAGGTGAAAAACTGTTTTTT.